Included here is one TCR beta chain sequence, with context. Antigen specificity is unknown. PCR primers comprised 60 Vbeta and 13 Jbeta primers. The repertoire was sequenced with immunoSEQ multiplex PCR; TCRdb's copy has only in-frame clones and lacks some. The profile shows 60,000 to 75,000 clones, roughly 72% of them singletons. CDR3 length: 12 amino acids. J gave up 6 bases and V 4 bases, and 0 bases lay outside the gene matches. Germline V CDR1 and CDR2: MNHNS, SASEGT. Donors were nominally healthy when sampled, though unrecorded immune exposures were likely. This sample is drawn from a study of cytomegalovirus exposure and HLA in healthy donors. Study-level results: Most TCRs appeared rarely, but some public TCRs recurred in many donors.

This chain uses TRBV6-1 with TRBJ2-3; 8 bases align to TRBD2. The sequencing sample was made of PBMCs. This receptor was taken from a woman aged 25 to 39 in good health and CMV-seropositive. The CDR3 is CASSAGGDTQYF. CDR3 in DNA: TGTGCCAGCAGTGCGGGAGGGGATACGCAGTATTTT.